These T cell receptor beta chains were read from a single sample in a study of a mutant IDH1 vaccine in newly diagnosed glioma. Antigen specificity for these receptors is unknown. Some clones are missing from TCRdb's copy, which holds only in-frame ones; the method was immunoSEQ multiplex PCR. The sample contains 50,000 to 70,000 clones, approximately 80% of which appear only once. The material was PBMCs, obtained from a glioma patient whose treatment included an IDH1 peptide vaccine. Receptor source: a man aged 18 to 35 with glioma. CDR3s include the opening cysteine and the closing phenylalanine or tryptophan. Fields, in order: clone size, V gene, J gene, D gene, CDR3 DNA, CDR3 protein. D genes are given only for firm matches. Clone sizes are given selectively: once, few, many, or a class where the clone is expanded.

NA	TRBV29-1	TRBJ2-5	NA	TGCAGCGTTAGAAGCCCTGAGACCCAGTACTTC	CSVRSPETQYF
NA	TRBV10-3	TRBJ2-7	NA	TGTGCCATCAACCCAGGTGGGGGATACGAGCAGTACTTC	CAINPGGGYEQYF
NA	TRBV6-5	TRBJ1-2	NA	TGTGCCAGCAGTTACTCAGGGAGGGTACCCTCCCCCACCTTC	CASSYSGRVPSPTF
NA	TRBV6-5	TRBJ1-2	TRBD1	TGTGCCAGCAGTACGACAGGGCCATCTTATGGCTACACCTTC	CASSTTGPSYGYTF
NA	TRBV27	TRBJ2-6	NA	TGTGCCAGCAGTTTTGGATTTGGGTATCAACAAGTCCTGACTTTC	CASSFGFGYQQVLTF
NA	TRBV19	TRBJ2-7	NA	TGTGCCAGTAGTTTCGGGCCAAGTTACGAGCAGTACTTC	CASSFGPSYEQYF
many	TRBV30	TRBJ1-2	TRBD1	TGTGCCTGGAGCTCCGGGACAGGTCCGGGTGATGGCTACACCTTC	CAWSSGTGPGDGYTF
NA	TRBV5-6	TRBJ2-1	NA	TGTGCCAGCAGCTCAGGGGATATTCACAATGAGCAGTTCTTC	CASSSGDIHNEQFF
NA	TRBV6-1	TRBJ1-5	NA	TGTGCCAGCAGTGAAGGGGGCCCACGGCCATTCAATCAGCCCCAGCATTTT	CASSEGGPRPFNQPQHF
NA	TRBV7-2	TRBJ2-1	TRBD2	TGTGCCAGCAGCTCGCCCCGAGGGGAGAGCGGGGGAAACTACAATGAGCAGTTCTTC	CASSSPRGESGGNYNEQFF
NA	TRBV5-1	TRBJ2-7	TRBD2	TGCGCCAGCAGGGAAACTAGCGGGGGGGCCGGGTCCTACGAGCAGTACTTC	CASRETSGGAGSYEQYF
NA	TRBV25-1	TRBJ1-2	TRBD1	TGTGCCAGCAGCCAGGGGGGACAACTCTATGGCTACACCTTC	CASSQGGQLYGYTF
NA	TRBV2	TRBJ2-7	NA	TGTGCCAGCATGGGCTACGAGCAGTACTTC	CASMGYEQYF
NA	TRBV6-5	TRBJ1-1	NA	TGTGCCAGCAGTTACACAAGACACTTGAACACTGAAGCTTTCTTT	CASSYTRHLNTEAFF
NA	TRBV5-5	TRBJ1-1	NA	TGTGCCAGCAGCTTGGCCTTGAGACCGAGCAGGGCTGAAGCTTTCTTT	CASSLALRPSRAEAFF
NA	TRBV7-6	TRBJ1-1	NA	TGTGCCAGCAGCCCAGATTACGGCGGGAAGACTGAAGCTTTCTTT	CASSPDYGGKTEAFF
NA	TRBV13	TRBJ2-5	TRBD2	TGTGCCAGCAGCTCCTGGCGGGAGGGGGGCCAAGAGACCCAGTACTTC	CASSSWREGGQETQYF
few	TRBV10-1	TRBJ2-1	NA	TGCGCCAGCAGTGAGTCGGATGTCTGGGCGGGGGCCCGCTCCTACAATGAGCAGTTCTTC	CASSESDVWAGARSYNEQFF
once	TRBV6-6	TRBJ2-2	NA	TGTGCCAGCAGTTACGCCTCGAACTTGTTCAGGGAGCTGTTTTTT	CASSYASNLFRELFF
NA	TRBV28	TRBJ2-2	NA	TGTGCCAGCAGTTTGTTCGGCGGACTGAACACCGGGGAGCTGTTTTTT	CASSLFGGLNTGELFF
NA	TRBV2	TRBJ2-7	NA	TGTGCCAGCAAAAGGACCCTCTACGAGCAGTACTTC	CASKRTLYEQYF
once	TRBV4-3	TRBJ2-4	NA	TGCGCCAGCAGCCAAGATTGGGTGAGCCCCGGCAAAAACATTCAGTACTTC	CASSQDWVSPGKNIQYF
NA	TRBV27	TRBJ1-5	TRBD1	TGTGCCAGTAAAAAACAGGGGCCGAATCAGCCCCAGCATTTT	CASKKQGPNQPQHF
once	TRBV4-3	TRBJ2-7	NA	TGCGCCAGCAGCCAAGGCCTTGGGCCCTACGAGCAGTACTTC	CASSQGLGPYEQYF
NA	TRBV6-5	TRBJ1-3	NA	TGTGCCAGCAGTTACAGCTGGGGGCCGGGAAACACCATATATTTT	CASSYSWGPGNTIYF
NA	TRBV11-1	TRBJ1-3	NA	TGTGCCAGCAGCTCCGTGGGATCTGGAAACACCATATATTTT	CASSSVGSGNTIYF
NA	TRBV9	TRBJ1-2	TRBD1	TGTGCCAGCAGCGTAGGTGGTTATGGGACAGGGTCCTATGGCTACACCTTC	CASSVGGYGTGSYGYTF
NA	TRBV19	TRBJ2-3	TRBD2	TGTGCCAGTACACCTAGCGGGAGGGCCGGCACAGATACGCAGTATTTT	CASTPSGRAGTDTQYF
NA	TRBV25-1	TRBJ1-4	TRBD1	TGTGCCAGCAGTGAAGGGACAGGGGGGACGAAACTGTTTTTT	CASSEGTGGTKLFF
NA	TRBV29-1	TRBJ1-1	NA	TGCAGCGTTGGGGCCGGCCTGAACACTGAAGCTTTCTTT	CSVGAGLNTEAFF
NA	TRBV9	TRBJ1-2	NA	TGTGCCAGCAGCCAACAGGGACATGGCTACACCTTC	CASSQQGHGYTF
NA	TRBV6-6	TRBJ1-2	NA	TGTGCCAGCAGTTACTGGGCTGATGGGTACTATGGCTACACCTTC	CASSYWADGYYGYTF